Shown below are 2 T cell receptor beta chains from a single sample sequenced in a study of beta chain features in type 1 diabetes (dated by TCRdb to the late 2010s). Receptors were amplified or captured by the immunoSEQ multiplex PCR assay. The entire amount of isolated RNA was reverse transcribed using the High Capacity cDNA Reverse Transcription Kit, so the sequenced TCRB transcripts were expressed ones. In TCRdb, the immuneACCESS table is reduced to in-frame sequences with V and J assigned. These tables do not hold every clone; where another copy was compared, an unresolved V gene accounts for under half, and the others remain unexplained. Recorded for this sample are under 800,000 clones; around 15% of them occurred a single time. Around 0.095% of the sample is taken by the ten largest. The sequenced sample consisted of naive CD4+ T cells from blood. What this sample's cell subset or site label stands for: true naive CD4+ T cells. Receptor source: a man between 18 and 35 years old in good health.

This clone was counted between two and nine times. This sequence joins TRBV7-2 and TRBJ2-1, with 8 bases aligning to TRBD2. Germline CDR1 is SGHTA and CDR2 is FQGNSA. V shed 5 bases and J 10 bases; nucleotides not matched to a gene: 4. This CDR3 region has 12 residues. CDR3 region: CASSTQREEQFF. CDR3 DNA sequence: TGTGCCAGCAGCACCCAGCGGGAGGAGCAGTTCTTC.

Only a few counts were recorded for this clone. V and J are TRBV12-5 and TRBJ2-5, with 8 nucleotides matching TRBD1. The germline gives CDR1 LGHNT, CDR2 FRNRAP. The J segment lost 7 bases and the V segment lost 1 base, leaving 8 bases of the junction unmatched. This CDR3 contains 15 residues. The CDR3 nucleotides are TGTGCTAGTGGTTTGGCCCTTGACAGGGGATGGACCCAGTACTTC. Translation gives CASGLALDRGWTQYF.